Listed below are T cell receptor beta chains from one sample, sequenced in a study of blood T cell repertoires in COVID-19. The assay was immunoSEQ multiplex PCR, and TCRdb's table has in-frame clones only and misses some. The profile covers some 350,000 clones, with about 87% appearing a single time and around 2.9% taken by the ten largest. The specimen was peripheral blood. These receptors all come from a human donor in a cohort sampled during active COVID-19. Both conserved end residues are part of each CDR3. D genes are given only for firm matches. Rows give clone size only sometimes, using once, few, many, or a class for an expanded clone.

V gene	D gene	J gene	clone size	CDR3 length	CDR3 protein	CDR3 DNA
TRBV25-1	-	TRBJ2-1	-	12	CASNDRTHEQFF	TGTGCCAGCAACGACAGGACCCATGAGCAGTTCTTC
TRBV6-5	-	TRBJ1-2	-	13	CASSSGQLYGYTF	TGTGCCAGCAGCAGTGGACAGCTATATGGCTACACCTTC
TRBV28	-	TRBJ1-1	-	13	CASSSQGYTEAFF	TGTGCCAGCAGTTCCCAGGGTTACACTGAAGCTTTCTTT
TRBV4-1	TRBD2	TRBJ2-1	once	16	CASSQTLAGYHNEQFF	TGCGCCAGCAGTCAAACACTAGCGGGCTACCACAATGAGCAGTTCTTC
TRBV6-4	-	TRBJ2-2	-	14	CASSALRGVGELFF	TGTGCCAGCAGCGCTCTTCGGGGAGTCGGGGAGCTGTTTTTT
TRBV6-5	-	TRBJ2-3	-	15	CASRQDALGTDTQYF	TGTGCCAGCAGACAGGATGCCCTCGGCACAGATACGCAGTATTTT
TRBV12-3/TRBV12-4	-	TRBJ2-7	few	13	CASSFGQSYEQYF	TGTGCCAGCAGTTTTGGGCAGTCCTACGAGCAGTACTTC
TRBV11-3	-	TRBJ2-1	-	13	CASSSTRGGEQFF	TGTGCCAGCAGCTCGACGCGGGGCGGGGAGCAGTTCTTC
TRBV5-1	-	TRBJ2-2	once	16	CASSLTHSGRNGELFF	TGCGCCAGCAGCTTGACCCACTCAGGGCGTAACGGGGAGCTGTTTTTT
TRBV9	-	TRBJ2-2	-	15	CASSVVSGDTGELFF	TGTGCCAGCAGCGTAGTTAGCGGAGACACCGGGGAGCTGTTTTTT
TRBV2	TRBD2	TRBJ2-1	once	16	CASRSSSGRSHNEQFF	TGTGCCAGCAGATCCTCTAGCGGGAGGTCCCACAATGAGCAGTTCTTC
TRBV5-6	-	TRBJ1-1	-	18	CASSFLGLPGFENTEAFF	TGTGCCAGCAGCTTTCTTGGCCTACCAGGATTCGAGAACACTGAAGCTTTCTTT
TRBV3-1/TRBV3-2	TRBD2	TRBJ2-7	few	13	CASGLAANYEQYF	TGTGCCAGCGGACTAGCGGCAAATTACGAGCAGTACTTC
TRBV29-1	TRBD2	TRBJ2-1	-	14	CSVGGLAGSDEQFF	TGCAGCGTTGGTGGACTAGCGGGATCCGATGAGCAGTTCTTC
TRBV6-5	TRBD2	TRBJ2-1	-	15	CASRVTSGGSGEQFF	TGTGCCAGCAGGGTGACTAGCGGGGGGTCCGGTGAGCAGTTCTTC
TRBV19	TRBD1	TRBJ2-7	-	13	CASRDRGRKEQYF	TGTGCCAGTAGGGACAGGGGGCGTAAAGAGCAGTACTTC
TRBV5-1	TRBD1	TRBJ2-7	-	13	CASSQGARYEQYF	TGCGCCAGCAGCCAGGGGGCACGGTACGAGCAGTACTTC
TRBV27	-	TRBJ2-6	-	16	CASSLYRAGGANVLTF	TGTGCCAGCAGTTTATACAGGGCGGGTGGGGCCAACGTCCTGACTTTC
TRBV10-3	TRBD1	TRBJ1-6	-	19	CAISEIGQGTSSYNSPLHF	TGTGCCATCAGTGAGATCGGACAGGGTACGAGCTCCTATAATTCACCCCTCCACTTT
TRBV7-2	TRBD1	TRBJ1-1	-	14	CASSFDRGRGEAFF	TGTGCCAGCAGCTTCGACAGGGGCCGAGGTGAAGCTTTCTTT
TRBV6-7	TRBD2	TRBJ2-7	-	16	CASTLLAGGIGYEQYF	TGTGCCAGCACCTTACTAGCGGGGGGCATAGGGTACGAGCAGTACTTC
TRBV2	TRBD1	TRBJ2-7	-	16	CASSEVGDRGAYEQYF	TGTGCCAGCAGTGAAGTAGGGGACAGGGGAGCCTACGAGCAGTACTTC
TRBV19	TRBD1	TRBJ2-3	-	15	CASSLRQGLGDTQYF	TGTGCCAGTAGTCTTCGACAGGGTTTGGGAGATACGCAGTATTTT
TRBV9	-	TRBJ1-5	-	14	CASSVGSSGQPQHF	TGTGCCAGCAGCGTAGGGTCGAGTGGTCAGCCCCAGCATTTT
TRBV25-1	-	TRBJ2-5	few	14	CASSDGESGETQYF	TGTGCCAGCAGTGACGGGGAAAGTGGGGAGACCCAGTACTTC
TRBV9	-	TRBJ1-3	-	18	CASSVEVWGETSGNTIYF	TGTGCCAGCAGCGTAGAAGTGTGGGGGGAGACCTCTGGAAACACCATATATTTT
TRBV5-4	-	TRBJ2-3	-	13	CASSWGGPDTQYF	TGTGCCAGCAGCTGGGGGGGCCCAGATACGCAGTATTTT
TRBV10-3	TRBD1	TRBJ1-1	-	14	CATVDRETDTEAFF	TGTGCCACCGTAGACAGGGAAACCGACACTGAAGCTTTCTTT
TRBV2	-	TRBJ1-3	-	17	CASSEMGAGATGNTIYF	TGTGCCAGCAGTGAAATGGGCGCGGGGGCCACTGGAAACACCATATATTTT
TRBV6-2/TRBV6-3	-	TRBJ1-1	-	11	CASSYYYEAFF	TGTGCCAGCAGTTACTACTATGAAGCTTTCTTT
TRBV5-1	TRBD2	TRBJ2-2	-	16	CASSLVLAGNTGELFF	TGCGCCAGCAGCTTGGTCCTAGCGGGGAACACCGGGGAGCTGTTTTTT
TRBV19	TRBD2	TRBJ2-2	-	11	CATGGAGELFF	TGTGCCACGGGGGGTGCCGGGGAGCTGTTTTTT
TRBV30	TRBD1	TRBJ1-2	once	15	CAWSDTGELGYGYTF	TGTGCCTGGAGCGATACAGGGGAACTAGGGTATGGCTACACCTTC
TRBV5-1	-	TRBJ1-3	-	15	CASSLDAGVWDTIYF	TGCGCCAGCAGCTTGGATGCAGGGGTCTGGGACACCATATATTTT
TRBV9	TRBD2	TRBJ2-1	-	16	CASTPLGTSGNNEQFF	TGTGCCAGCACCCCACTAGGGACTAGCGGAAACAATGAGCAGTTCTTC
TRBV18	TRBD2	TRBJ2-3	few	15	CASSELAGGTDTQYF	TGTGCCAGCTCCGAACTAGCGGGGGGCACAGATACGCAGTATTTT
TRBV30	-	TRBJ2-5	-	13	CAWSGLAWETQYF	TGTGCCTGGAGTGGGCTAGCTTGGGAGACCCAGTACTTC
TRBV10-2	TRBD1	TRBJ1-4	-	15	CASRDWTGVNEKLFF	TGCGCCAGCAGGGACTGGACAGGGGTGAATGAAAAACTGTTTTTT
TRBV5-1	-	TRBJ1-6	once	17	CASSARTDGSYNSPLHF	TGCGCCAGCAGCGCAAGGACAGATGGCTCCTATAATTCACCCCTCCACTTT
TRBV18	-	TRBJ2-7	-	12	CASSPPGLEQYF	TGTGCCAGCTCACCACCGGGGCTTGAGCAGTACTTC
TRBV2	TRBD2	TRBJ2-7	-	14	CASSTGGPSYEQYF	TGTGCCAGCAGCACGGGGGGGCCCTCCTACGAGCAGTACTTC
TRBV5-5	-	TRBJ2-7	-	15	CASSLQPRTVHEQYF	TGTGCCAGCAGCCTCCAACCAAGGACAGTCCACGAGCAGTACTTC
TRBV18	TRBD1	TRBJ1-6	-	16	CASSPDRALSNSPLHF	TGTGCCAGCTCACCAGACAGGGCGTTAAGTAATTCACCCCTCCACTTT
TRBV29-1	-	TRBJ1-1	few	14	CSVEATPGGTEAFF	TGCAGCGTTGAAGCCACGCCGGGGGGGACTGAAGCTTTCTTT
TRBV7-9	-	TRBJ1-2	-	16	CASSLVGSTRGDGYTF	TGTGCCAGCAGCTTAGTAGGGTCAACCAGGGGCGATGGCTACACCTTC
TRBV9	-	TRBJ2-2	-	13	CASSVGGSGELFF	TGTGCCAGCAGCGTCGGGGGATCCGGGGAGCTGTTTTTT
TRBV5-1	TRBD1	TRBJ1-2	once	17	CASSAPRSGTGGTGYTF	TGCGCCAGCAGCGCGCCCCGAAGCGGGACAGGGGGAACTGGCTACACCTTC
TRBV5-1	-	TRBJ2-5	-	16	CASMGGGGPLQETQYF	TGCGCCAGCATGGGAGGAGGCGGCCCCCTCCAAGAGACCCAGTACTTC
TRBV3-1/TRBV3-2	-	TRBJ1-3	-	14	CASSQTVAGNTIYF	TGTGCCAGCAGCCAGACAGTAGCTGGAAACACCATATATTTT
TRBV6-2/TRBV6-3	-	TRBJ2-1	-	12	CASSYSGGEQFF	TGTGCCAGCAGTTACTCGGGGGGTGAGCAGTTCTTC
TRBV6-1	-	TRBJ1-1	-	15	CASSEDHGGDTEAFF	TGTGCCAGCAGTGAAGACCATGGGGGGGACACTGAAGCTTTCTTT
TRBV11-3	TRBD1	TRBJ2-1	-	15	CASSRRQGPHNEQFF	TGTGCCAGCAGCCGTAGACAGGGGCCCCACAATGAGCAGTTCTTC